Included here is one T cell receptor beta chain sequence, with context. Its matching antigen is unknown. Repertoires were generated with immunoSEQ multiplex PCR, while TCRdb's copy carries only in-frame clones and drops some. The table includes over 150,000 clones, just under 90% detected once. The data are from a study of cytomegalovirus exposure and HLA in healthy donors. Study observations and caveats: The tendency of first-cohort TCR clusters to co-occur in the 120 or so validation repertoires emerged from a later analysis. Associated with cytomegalovirus, according to the listing, were some 180 TCR beta chains. Most TCR sequences showed up rarely, but some public TCRs showed up in many donors.

Per the germline V gene, CDR1 is SGHRS and CDR2 is YFSETQ. J was trimmed by 2 bases and V by 3 bases; bases with no gene match: 2. This CDR3 has 14 amino acids. The donors were part of the validation cohort of 95 to 150 subjects. That cohort was separate from the first cohort, which comprised under 750 subjects. The sequence came from a young woman in good health and CMV-seropositive. V usage is TRBV5-1 and J usage is TRBJ2-3; 8 bases map to TRBD2. The sequenced material came from PBMCs. CDR3 region: CASSWTSTTDTQYF. As DNA, the CDR3 is TGCGCCAGCAGCTGGACTAGCACCACAGATACGCAGTATTTT.